Listed below are T cell receptor beta chains from one sample, sequenced in a study of blood T cell repertoires in COVID-19. Sequenced by immunoSEQ multiplex PCR; TCRdb stores in-frame clones only, minus some. Seen here are over 200,000 clones, roughly four fifths observed once, and the top ten hold approximately 1.8%. Input material: PBMCs or T cells enriched from blood (not recorded which). The receptors stem from a man between 60 and 70 years old who had recovered from COVID-19. The CDR3 runs from the conserved cysteine through the conserved F or W. A D gene is named only where the DNA matches it firmly. Only part of the rows carry a size: once, few, many, or a class if the clone is expanded.

D	V	J	size	DNA	CDR3
NA	TRBV6-6	TRBJ2-2	few	TGTGCCAGCAGTTACGGAGGGGGCGCTGGCACCGGGGAGCTGTTTTTT	CASSYGGGAGTGELFF
NA	TRBV11-3	TRBJ1-1	NA	TGTGCCAGCAATCGGCAGGAGAACACTGAAGCTTTCTTT	CASNRQENTEAFF
NA	TRBV2	TRBJ1-2	NA	TGTGCCAGCAGTGAGGGGAGTTACTATGGCTACACCTTC	CASSEGSYYGYTF
TRBD1	TRBV18	TRBJ1-1	NA	TGTGCCAGCTCTCCCGGGACAGGGGGTGGTTGGAACACTGAAGCTTTCTTT	CASSPGTGGGWNTEAFF
NA	TRBV3-1/TRBV3-2	TRBJ1-3	few	TGTGCCAGCAGCCAAGGACCGGGTATCACCATATATTTT	CASSQGPGITIYF
TRBD1	TRBV7-2	TRBJ1-2	NA	TGTGCCAGCAGCTTTGGGACAGGGGGCAACTATGGCTACACCTTC	CASSFGTGGNYGYTF
NA	TRBV3-1/TRBV3-2	TRBJ2-1	NA	TGTGCCAGCAGCCAAGGGACGGACACTTACAATGAGCAGTTCTTC	CASSQGTDTYNEQFF
NA	TRBV11-2	TRBJ1-1	NA	TGTGCCACCGGGGGGGGGCAACTATTCGCGCAGCACACTGAAGCTTTCTTT	CATGGGQLFAQHTEAFF
TRBD1	TRBV2	TRBJ2-7	NA	TGTGCCAGCACCAGAAGACGTGGGACAGGGGGCGACGAGCAGTACTTC	CASTRRRGTGGDEQYF
TRBD1	TRBV11-2	TRBJ1-1	NA	TGTGCCAGCAGCAGGACAGGCTTGAACACTGAAGCTTTCTTT	CASSRTGLNTEAFF
TRBD2	TRBV27	TRBJ2-3	NA	TGTGCCAGCTCGCTAGCGGGGGGGCAGTATTTT	CASSLAGGQYF
TRBD1	TRBV11-3	TRBJ2-1	NA	TGTGCCAGCAGCTCCGGGACAGTTGACAATGAGCAGTTCTTC	CASSSGTVDNEQFF
TRBD1	TRBV2	TRBJ2-3	NA	TGTGCCAGTGGAGTGGGGACAGGGAGGGCAGATACGCAGTATTTT	CASGVGTGRADTQYF
NA	TRBV10-3	TRBJ2-7	many	TGTGCCATCAGTGACCCAGCGGAGCAGTACTTC	CAISDPAEQYF
TRBD1	TRBV4-3	TRBJ2-3	NA	TGCGCCAGCAGCCAAGAGACAGGGGGCATGGTTGATACGCAGTATTTT	CASSQETGGMVDTQYF
TRBD2	TRBV11-2	TRBJ2-3	NA	TGTGCCAGCAGCTCGAGCGGACTAGACCACACAGATACGCAGTATTTT	CASSSSGLDHTDTQYF